This T cell receptor (beta chain) was recovered during a study of identifying expanded T cells in peripheral blood. V trimming: 5 bases; J trimming: 2 bases; junction bases outside the gene matches: 12. The CDR3 extends over 17 amino acids. CDR1 is SGHVS, CDR2 FQNEAQ, per germline. Study outcomes and limitations: Across healthy donors, higher total template counts meant significantly greater approximately two-week count variance. Technical replicates showed approximately 1.2 changed clones; approximately 2 weeks roughly 16; four weeks 19.

Repertoires were generated with immunoSEQ multiplex PCR, while TCRdb's copy carries only in-frame clones and drops some. The profile shows 130,000 or so clones, roughly 84% of them singletons. No infections or other immune events were documented during collection. As for this clone: What it recognizes is unknown.

Sequencing used blood. This TCR was recovered from a person aged 18 to 75 in good health. The rearrangement uses TRBV7-8 and TRBJ2-7; 10 positions match TRBD1. The CDR3 sequence is CASSEKWDRGYTYEQYF. The CDR3 DNA sequence: TGTGCCAGCAGCGAAAAATGGGACAGGGGATACACCTACGAGCAGTACTTC. Full variable domain (rest looked up from reference TRBV7-8 and TRBJ2-7): GAGVSQSPRYKVAKRGQDVALRCDPISGHVSLFWYQQALGQGPEFLTYFQNEAQLDKSGLPSDRFFAERPEGSVSTLKIQRTQQEDSAVYLCASSEKWDRGYTYEQYFGPGTRLTVT.